This T cell receptor (beta chain) comes out of a study of spatial heterogeneity in lung cancer. V lost 4 bases and J lost 6, with 17 bases in between. The CDR3 is 15 amino acids. The germline V gene has CDR1 SEHNR and CDR2 FQNEAQ (reference sequence). The sample holds many counts of this clonotype. Time point described: sample taken at primary tumor resection. TCRs were sequenced from unsorted whole RNA of tumor, nontumor lung or PBMC. The donor group consisted of under 95 patients who had untreated, early-stage non-small cell lung cancer. TCRdb re-derived calls from the 5' RACE reads in MiXCR, one entry per CDR3 protein. The sample has roughly 18,000 distinct CDR3 sequences, over 15% seen once.

The V gene is TRBV7-9, the J gene TRBJ2-3, with D possibly matching TRBD2 (5 bases). Sample: PBMCs, taken at surgery. The TCR sequence derives from a male donor with early-stage non-small cell lung cancer. In DNA form, the CDR3 reads TGTGCCAGCAGCTATGCGGGCCGGTCCATGGATACGCAGTATTTT. Its translation is CASSYAGRSMDTQYF.